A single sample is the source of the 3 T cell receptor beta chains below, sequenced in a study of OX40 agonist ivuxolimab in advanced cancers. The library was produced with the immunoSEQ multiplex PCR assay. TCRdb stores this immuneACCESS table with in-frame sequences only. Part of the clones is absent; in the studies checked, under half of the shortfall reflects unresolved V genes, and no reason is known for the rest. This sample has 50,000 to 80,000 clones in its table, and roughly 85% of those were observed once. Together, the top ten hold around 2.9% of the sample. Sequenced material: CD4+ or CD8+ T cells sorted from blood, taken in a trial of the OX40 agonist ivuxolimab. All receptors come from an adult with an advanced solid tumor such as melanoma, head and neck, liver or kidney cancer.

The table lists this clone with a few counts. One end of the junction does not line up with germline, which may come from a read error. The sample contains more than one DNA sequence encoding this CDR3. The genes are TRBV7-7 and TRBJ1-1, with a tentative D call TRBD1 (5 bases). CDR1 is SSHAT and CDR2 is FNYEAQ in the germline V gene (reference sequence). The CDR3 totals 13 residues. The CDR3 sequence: CASSLERGTEAFF. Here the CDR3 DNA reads TGTGCTAGCAGCTTAGAAAGGGGCACTGAAGCTTTCTTT.

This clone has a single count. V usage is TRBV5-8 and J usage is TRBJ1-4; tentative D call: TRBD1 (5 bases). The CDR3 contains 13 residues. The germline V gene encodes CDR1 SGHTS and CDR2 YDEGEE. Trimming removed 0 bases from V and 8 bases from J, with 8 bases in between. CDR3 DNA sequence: TGTGCCAGCAGCTTGGTCGGGGGGGAAAAACTGTTTTTT. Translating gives CASSLVGGEKLFF.

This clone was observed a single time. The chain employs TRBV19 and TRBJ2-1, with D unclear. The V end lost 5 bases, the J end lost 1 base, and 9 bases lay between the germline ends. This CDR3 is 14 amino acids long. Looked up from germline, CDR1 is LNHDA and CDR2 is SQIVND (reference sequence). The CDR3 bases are TGTGCCAGTAGTGCGGAACCTTCCTACAATGAGCAGTTCTTC. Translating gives CASSAEPSYNEQFF.